These 15 T cell receptor beta chains were sequenced from one sample in a study of PD-L1 blockade in urothelial cancer. Described time point: peripheral blood 6 weeks after treatment start. Assay: immunoSEQ multiplex PCR; the TCRdb copy retains only in-frame clones and omits some. The sample lists some 110,000 clones; approximately 89% were seen once. The sample was PBMCs, taken around atezolizumab (anti-PD-L1) treatment. The source is a man in his 60s with urothelial cancer.

The chain is built from TRBV19 and TRBJ1-1; 8 positions agree with TRBD1. The CDR3 sequence is 14 residues long. CDR1 and CDR2 (germline): LNHDA, SQIVND (reference sequence). J was trimmed by 5 bases and V by 6 bases; bases with no gene match: 8. This chain's CDR3 is CASRIQGESTEAFF. CDR3 DNA sequence: TGTGCCAGTAGGATACAGGGGGAAAGTACTGAAGCTTTCTTT.

The J gene is TRBJ2-1, the V gene TRBV27; D is possibly TRBD2 (6 bases). The CDR3 length is 17 residues. Trimming pared 0 bases from V and 7 bases from J, leaving 19 bases between. CDR1 is MNHEY and CDR2 is SMNVEV in the germline V gene (reference sequence). The CDR3 sequence: CASSLSGRVLGRNEQFF. CDR3 sequence (DNA): TGTGCCAGCAGTTTATCCGGGAGAGTCCTGGGACGTAATGAGCAGTTCTTC.

This chain links TRBV10-3 with TRBJ2-1, with D perhaps matching TRBD1 (5 bases). Germline V gene data show CDR1 as ENHRY and CDR2 as SYGVKD. The length of the CDR3 is 15 residues. Trimming removed 2 bases at V and 0 bases at J, with 8 bases between. Here the CDR3 DNA reads TGTGCCATCAGTGAGGGACATGGCTCCTACAATGAGCAGTTCTTC. Translating gives CAISEGHGSYNEQFF.

This clone appeared a few times. This sequence joins TRBV19 and TRBJ2-3; a possible D gene is TRBD2 (6 bases). The germline V and J ends were trimmed by 4 bases and 2 bases, with 10 bases remaining between them. The CDR3 totals 14 residues. Germline V CDR1 and CDR2: LNHDA, SQIVND (reference sequence). DNA of the CDR3: TGTGCCAGTAGTAGGGTAGCGGACACAGATACGCAGTATTTT. Its translation: CASSRVADTDTQYF.

The J gene is TRBJ1-3, the V gene TRBV5-1; TRBD1 agrees at 8 bases. The V segment lost 2 bases and the J segment 0 bases; nucleotides outside the gene matches: 4. The CDR3 totals 16 residues. CDR1 and CDR2 from the germline V gene are SGHRS and YFSETQ. In DNA form, the CDR3 reads TGCGCCAGCAGCTTATCAGGGACAGGCTCTGGAAACACCATATATTTT. Translated, it gives CASSLSGTGSGNTIYF.

The CDR3 loop is CAISELAPSANGYTF. As DNA, the CDR3 is TGTGCCATCAGTGAACTCGCCCCTTCCGCCAATGGCTACACCTTC. V usage is TRBV10-3 and J usage is TRBJ1-2; unclear D gene. The V end lost 3 bases, the J end lost 6 bases, and 17 bases lay between the germline ends. Germline V CDR1 and CDR2: ENHRY, SYGVKD. This CDR3 comprises 15 residues.

In its sample, this clone was seen a few times. The gene calls are TRBV28 and TRBJ1-4; TRBD1 aligns across 10 bases. The CDR3 sequence is 18 residues long. The germline gives CDR1 MDHEN, CDR2 SYDVKM. V lost 7 bases to trimming and J lost 2 bases; unmatched junction nucleotides: 13. The CDR3 sequence: CASTYRRDRGRTNEKLFF. The CDR3 DNA reads as TGTGCCAGCACCTACCGGCGGGACAGGGGTCGTACTAATGAAAAACTGTTTTTT.

The chain couples TRBV5-6 to TRBJ2-7, with D tentatively TRBD1 (5 bases). CDR1 and CDR2 (germline): SGHDT, YYEEEE. Deletions cut 0 bases from V and 0 bases from J, with 7 bases between. The CDR3 is made up of 14 amino acids. CDR3 in amino acids: CASSLDRISYEQYF. CDR3 DNA sequence: TGTGCCAGCAGCTTGGACAGGATCTCCTACGAGCAGTACTTC.

This clone was detected once. The genes are TRBV30 and TRBJ2-7, with 10 nucleotides matching TRBD2. This CDR3 is built from 14 residues. V lost 5 bases and J lost 2; bases outside the gene matches: 6. Germline V CDR1 and CDR2: GTSNPN, SVGIG (reference sequence). CDR3 loop: CAWSGLATTYEQYF. The CDR3 DNA reads as TGTGCCTGGTCGGGACTAGCGACCACCTACGAGCAGTACTTC.

The gene calls are TRBV5-4 and TRBJ1-5; 7 nucleotides align to TRBD1. The V and J ends lost 4 bases and 4 bases, in that order; junction bases with no gene match: 14. Germline CDR1 reads SGHNT; CDR2 reads YYREEE (reference sequence). This CDR3 is 17 amino acids long. CDR3 residues: CASSRLTRDRDNQPQHF. As DNA, the CDR3 is TGTGCCAGCAGCAGATTGACCCGGGACAGAGATAATCAGCCCCAGCATTTT.

V usage is TRBV5-1 and J usage is TRBJ2-2; maybe TRBD1 (6 bases). V was trimmed by 0 bases and J by 3 bases, leaving 9 bases between them. The CDR3 covers 15 residues. Germline CDR1 and CDR2: SGHRS and YFSETQ. Written as DNA, the CDR3 is TGCGCCAGCAGCTTGGACAGGGTACACACCGGGGAGCTGTTTTTT. Translated, it gives CASSLDRVHTGELFF.

The chain combines TRBV5-1 with TRBJ1-6, with D tentatively TRBD1 (6 bases). The germline CDR1 and CDR2 sequences are SGHRS and YFSETQ. This CDR3 has 16 amino acids. Trimming stripped 5 bases from V and 9 bases from J, with 21 bases between. The CDR3 nucleotides read TGCGCCAGCAGTCCAAACGCCGGGACATTCAGTTCACCCCTCCACTTT. Its translation is CASSPNAGTFSSPLHF.

The V gene is TRBV7-9, the J gene TRBJ1-2; TRBD1 matches 8 bases. The V segment lost 0 bases and the J segment 5 bases; nucleotides outside the gene matches: 2. Germline V lookup: CDR1 SEHNR, CDR2 FQNEAQ (reference sequence). The CDR3 covers 14 residues. CDR3 nucleotide sequence: TGTGCCAGCAGCTTAGCGGGACAGGCTTATGGCTACACCTTC. Its protein product is CASSLAGQAYGYTF.

The chain recombines TRBV2 with TRBJ2-5; 13 bases are shared with TRBD2. With 6 bases clipped from V and 2 bases from J, the junction kept 6 bases outside the gene matches. The CDR3 is 16 residues long. Germline-derived CDR1 and CDR2 are SNHLY and FYNNEI. The DNA of the CDR3 is TGTGCCAGCAGCATGGGACTAGCGGGGCTTCAAGAGACCCAGTACTTC. Its protein is CASSMGLAGLQETQYF.

J is TRBJ1-6 and V is TRBV5-6, with 8 bases identical to TRBD1. The V gene's germline CDR1 is SGHDT and CDR2 YYEEEE. CDR3 length equals 16 residues. J gave up 6 bases and V 3 bases, and 8 bases lay outside the gene matches. The CDR3 coding sequence is TGTGCCAGCAGCTGGGGGACAGGAGGCGTTAATTCACCCCTCCACTTT. Its protein is CASSWGTGGVNSPLHF.